These T cell receptor beta chains were read from a single sample in a study of control samples from healthy donors and cancer patients. TCRdb keeps only in-frame clones here, not all; method: immunoSEQ multiplex PCR. This table holds more than 85,000 clones, 83% found once. Sequenced material: blood. The source is a woman aged 45-65 years in good health. CDR3s include the opening cysteine and the closing phenylalanine or tryptophan. The order of the fields is V gene, D gene, clone size, J gene, CDR3 protein, CDR3 DNA. A D gene is named only where the DNA matches it firmly. The listing skips clone size in some rows; elsewhere it reads once, few, many or a size class.

TRBV6-2/TRBV6-3	TRBD2	few	TRBJ2-7	CASSYSIGEGYEQYF	TGTGCCAGCAGTTACTCGATAGGGGAGGGCTACGAGCAGTACTTC
TRBV19	-	-	TRBJ1-3	CASSATGTRGNTIYF	TGTGCCAGTAGTGCCACCGGGACGCGGGGAAACACCATATATTTT
TRBV6-5	-	-	TRBJ1-3	CASSYSGRFSGNTIYF	TGTGCCAGCAGTTACTCAGGACGGTTCTCTGGAAACACCATATATTTT
TRBV11-1	-	-	TRBJ2-5	CASSLTLQETQYF	TGTGCCAGCAGCCTAACTCTCCAAGAGACCCAGTACTTC
TRBV3-1/TRBV3-2	-	-	TRBJ1-5	CASSQDTRGQPQHF	TGTGCCAGCAGCCAAGATACGAGGGGTCAGCCCCAGCATTTT
TRBV19	-	-	TRBJ1-5	CASSDQKGQPQHF	TGTGCCAGTAGTGACCAAAAGGGTCAGCCCCAGCATTTT
TRBV7-2	-	-	TRBJ1-2	CASSFRQAQGYTF	TGTGCCAGCAGCTTTCGCCAGGCCCAGGGCTACACCTTC
TRBV9	-	once	TRBJ2-2	CASSVSLRANTGELFF	TGTGCCAGCAGCGTGTCGCTAAGGGCAAACACCGGGGAGCTGTTTTTT
TRBV5-1	-	-	TRBJ1-2	CASSLADPYGYTF	TGCGCCAGCAGCTTGGCAGATCCCTATGGCTACACCTTC
TRBV30	TRBD2	-	TRBJ2-3	CAWTRGREATDTQYF	TGTGCCTGGACCCGGGGCCGGGAGGCGACAGATACGCAGTATTTT
TRBV5-4	-	-	TRBJ2-6	CASSLARIPGANVLTF	TGTGCCAGCAGCTTGGCCCGGATTCCTGGGGCCAACGTCCTGACTTTC
TRBV18	TRBD1	-	TRBJ1-4	CASSRGQGAYEKLFF	TGTGCCAGCTCCCGAGGACAGGGGGCTTATGAAAAACTGTTTTTT
TRBV9	TRBD2	-	TRBJ2-5	CASSVGTSGRETQYF	TGTGCCAGCAGCGTAGGCACTAGCGGGAGAGAGACCCAGTACTTC
TRBV2	TRBD1	-	TRBJ1-1	CASSEWDRSNTEAFF	TGTGCCAGCAGTGAATGGGACAGATCGAACACTGAAGCTTTCTTT
TRBV9	-	-	TRBJ1-2	CASKGGIPFYGYTF	TGTGCCAGCAAGGGGGGGATTCCCTTCTATGGCTACACCTTC
TRBV4-2	-	-	TRBJ2-2	CASSQDLAGTTNTGELFF	TGTGCCAGCAGCCAAGATTTGGCAGGAACTACGAACACCGGGGAGCTGTTTTTT
TRBV6-1	TRBD1	few	TRBJ1-2	CASSEAGQGRGYTF	TGTGCCAGCAGTGAAGCTGGACAGGGGCGAGGCTACACCTTC
TRBV11-2	-	-	TRBJ2-5	CASSTGETQYF	TGTGCCAGCAGTACCGGAGAGACCCAGTACTTC
TRBV3-1/TRBV3-2	-	-	TRBJ1-1	CASSPWGANTEAFF	TGTGCCAGCAGCCCCTGGGGGGCCAACACTGAAGCTTTCTTT
TRBV6-5	-	-	TRBJ1-6	CASSDSITSPLHF	TGTGCCAGCAGTGACTCTATTACTTCACCCCTCCACTTT
TRBV5-6	-	-	TRBJ2-5	CASSLGQGRQYF	TGTGCCAGCAGCTTGGGGCAGGGCAGACAGTACTTC
TRBV29-1	-	medium-sized	TRBJ1-5	CSVRDNFNQPQHF	TGCAGCGTCCGGGACAATTTTAATCAGCCCCAGCATTTT
TRBV5-6	-	-	TRBJ2-1	CASSLAGVTYNEQFF	TGTGCCAGCAGCTTGGCCGGAGTTACCTACAATGAGCAGTTCTTC
TRBV12-3/TRBV12-4	-	-	TRBJ2-1	CASASYNEQFF	TGTGCCAGCGCGAGCTACAATGAGCAGTTCTTC
TRBV24-1	TRBD2	-	TRBJ2-1	CATSGNPGLAGMGEQFF	TGTGCCACCAGTGGGAATCCTGGACTAGCGGGGATGGGTGAGCAGTTCTTC
TRBV4-1	TRBD1	-	TRBJ2-1	CASSQEETGVHEQFF	TGCGCCAGCAGCCAAGAGGAGACAGGGGTCCATGAGCAGTTCTTC
TRBV7-3	TRBD1	-	TRBJ2-1	CASSSSDRMGQFF	TGTGCCAGCAGCTCCTCGGACAGGATGGGGCAGTTCTTC
TRBV6-5	TRBD1	-	TRBJ1-2	CASSKTGNYGYTF	TGTGCCAGCAGTAAGACAGGGAACTATGGCTACACCTTC
TRBV12-5	TRBD1	-	TRBJ1-2	CASGRDRDYGYTF	TGTGCTAGTGGTCGTGACAGGGACTATGGCTACACCTTC
TRBV19	-	-	TRBJ2-5	CASSIEGGVSETQYF	TGTGCCAGTAGTATAGAAGGGGGGGTCAGTGAGACCCAGTACTTC
TRBV19	-	once	TRBJ1-5	CASSTQAGTGQPQHF	TGTGCCAGTAGTACTCAAGCCGGGACGGGTCAGCCCCAGCATTTT
TRBV7-9	TRBD2	-	TRBJ2-3	CASSLRLAGGRADTQYF	TGTGCCAGCAGCTTAAGACTAGCGGGAGGGCGGGCAGATACGCAGTATTTT
TRBV7-9	TRBD2	-	TRBJ2-1	CASSLDLADNEQFF	TGTGCCAGCAGCTTGGACCTAGCGGACAATGAGCAGTTCTTC
TRBV6-5	TRBD1	-	TRBJ1-2	CASSTNRGLHGYTF	TGTGCCAGCAGTACAAACAGGGGGTTACATGGCTACACCTTC
TRBV7-3	TRBD2	-	TRBJ2-1	CASSLGAGASSYNEQFF	TGTGCCAGCAGCTTAGGAGCGGGGGCTAGCTCCTACAATGAGCAGTTCTTC
TRBV5-4	-	-	TRBJ1-5	CASSLWGGHQPQHF	TGTGCCAGCAGCCTCTGGGGCGGTCATCAGCCCCAGCATTTT
TRBV7-9	-	-	TRBJ2-5	CASSSYREQETQYF	TGTGCCAGCAGCTCCTACAGGGAACAAGAGACCCAGTACTTC
TRBV18	TRBD1	-	TRBJ2-3	CASSQTGGSGDTQYF	TGTGCCAGCTCGCAAACAGGGGGCTCGGGAGATACGCAGTATTTT
TRBV4-3	-	-	TRBJ2-7	CASSSRTGAYEQYF	TGCGCCAGCAGCTCTCGGACTGGGGCCTACGAGCAGTACTTC
TRBV11-1	-	-	TRBJ1-6	CASSSPSSYNSPLHF	TGTGCCAGCAGTTCGCCAAGCTCCTATAATTCACCCCTCCACTTT
TRBV6-5	TRBD1	-	TRBJ1-2	CASSSDRYYGYTF	TGTGCCAGCAGTTCGGACAGGTATTATGGCTACACCTTC
TRBV4-3	-	-	TRBJ2-3	CASSQEHHIRGAGTDTQYF	TGCGCCAGCAGCCAAGAGCACCATATACGGGGGGCTGGCACAGATACGCAGTATTTT
TRBV6-5	TRBD2	-	TRBJ2-7	CASSSLTSGEWEQYF	TGTGCCAGCAGTTCTCTGACTAGCGGGGAGTGGGAGCAGTACTTC
TRBV28	-	-	TRBJ1-5	CASSFASNQPQHF	TGTGCCAGCAGTTTCGCGTCAAATCAGCCCCAGCATTTT
TRBV7-3	-	-	TRBJ2-1	CASSFEGTLSYNEQFF	TGTGCCAGCAGCTTTGAGGGGACTCTCTCCTACAATGAGCAGTTCTTC
TRBV3-1/TRBV3-2	TRBD2	-	TRBJ2-3	CASSQTGEGRADTQYF	TGTGCCAGCAGCCAAACGGGGGAGGGCCGTGCAGATACGCAGTATTTT
TRBV5-1	-	-	TRBJ1-1	CASSSAGDLNTEAFF	TGCGCCAGCAGCTCCGCAGGGGACTTGAACACTGAAGCTTTCTTT
TRBV19	-	-	TRBJ2-3	CASSIRGAGTDTQYF	TGTGCCAGTAGTATTAGGGGGGCAGGGACAGATACGCAGTATTTT
TRBV6-6	-	-	TRBJ2-7	CATYGQAHEQYF	TGTGCCACCTACGGGCAGGCACACGAGCAGTACTTC
TRBV19	-	-	TRBJ1-3	CASSIWGADTIYF	TGTGCCAGTAGTATTTGGGGGGCGGACACCATATATTTT
TRBV7-9	TRBD2	-	TRBJ2-2	CASSSAGTSGGTGELFF	TGTGCCAGCAGCTCGGCCGGGACTAGCGGGGGGACCGGGGAGCTGTTTTTT
TRBV3-1/TRBV3-2	TRBD1	few	TRBJ2-1	CASSLGTGYNEQFF	TGTGCCAGCAGCCTCGGGACAGGGTACAATGAGCAGTTCTTC
TRBV5-1	TRBD2	-	TRBJ2-7	CARRPGGGAYEQYF	TGCGCCCGCCGGCCGGGCGGGGGGGCCTACGAGCAGTACTTC
TRBV5-4	TRBD2	-	TRBJ2-5	CASSAGLAGGPETQYF	TGTGCCAGCAGCGCAGGACTAGCGGGAGGGCCGGAGACCCAGTACTTC
TRBV19	TRBD1	-	TRBJ1-2	CASVGTVFYGYTF	TGTGCCAGTGTCGGGACAGTCTTCTATGGCTACACCTTC
TRBV7-6	-	-	TRBJ2-1	CASSFTPRPSYNEQFF	TGTGCCAGCAGCTTCACCCCGCGGCCATCCTACAATGAGCAGTTCTTC
TRBV30	-	-	TRBJ2-1	CAWSASAGFGNEQFF	TGTGCCTGGAGTGCCAGCGCGGGGTTTGGCAATGAGCAGTTCTTC
TRBV11-3	TRBD2	-	TRBJ2-5	CASSLGLAAETQYF	TGTGCCAGCAGCTTAGGACTAGCAGCTGAGACCCAGTACTTC
TRBV11-2	-	-	TRBJ1-1	CASSLGNTFGPPEAFF	TGTGCCAGCAGCTTAGGTAACACGTTCGGACCCCCTGAAGCTTTCTTT